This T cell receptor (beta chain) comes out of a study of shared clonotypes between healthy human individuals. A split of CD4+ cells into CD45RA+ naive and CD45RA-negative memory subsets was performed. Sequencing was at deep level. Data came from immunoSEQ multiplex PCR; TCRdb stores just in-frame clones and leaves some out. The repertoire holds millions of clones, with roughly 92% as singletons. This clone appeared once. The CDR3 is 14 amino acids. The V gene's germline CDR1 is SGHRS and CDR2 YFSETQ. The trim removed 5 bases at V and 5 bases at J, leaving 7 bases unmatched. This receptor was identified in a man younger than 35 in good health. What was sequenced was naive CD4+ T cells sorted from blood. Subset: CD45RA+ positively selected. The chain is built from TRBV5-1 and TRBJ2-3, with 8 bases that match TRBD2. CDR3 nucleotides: TGCGCCAGCAGTTCAGCGGGAGTAGGAGATACGCAGTATTTT. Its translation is CASSSAGVGDTQYF.